This TCR beta chain was captured by sequencing in a study of long-term antiretroviral therapy in people with HIV (dated by TCRdb to about 2022). For the wider study: The earliest samples were collected about a decade before the 2015 WHO recommendation for immediate ART, when ART was typically delayed until CD4 counts fell. A retrospective serial study tested whether changes in peripheral blood TRB repertoire composition and diversity were associated with ART initiation and durable HIV suppression. A total of 192 cryopreserved PBMC samples came from 25 to 35 adults with confirmed HIV infection and were collected serially over a mean of roughly six years (range 1-12). Among the 25 to 35 participants with HIV, around 10 were female. No cross-contamination during QIAcube processing was shown when test extractions of a monoclonal T-cell line were performed alongside around 30 polyclonal samples.

Taken from the germline V gene, the CDR1 and CDR2 loops are SGHTA and FQGTGA. Including the terminal cysteine and phenylalanine, the CDR3 comprises 14 residues. CDR3 DNA is the only sequence kept; it has 42 bases, read in frame from the first base. V is clipped by 5 bases and J by 5 bases, and the sequence between their germline boundaries is 14 bases long. Inclusion was restricted to participants for whom at least one PBMC sample before ART initiation and at least two post-ART samples were available. Every participant with HIV received treatment in the United States of America. Cryopreserved samples of about 1-11 million PBMC were thawed and washed before DNA extraction. At the time of the earliest PBMC sample, participants with HIV were aged between roughly 20 and 60 years. PBMC samples from each participant spanned 1-4 timepoints before ART initiation and 2-8 timepoints after ART initiation, with a median of 7 samples. For every participant, serial HIV viral load, CD4+ T-cell count, ART history and demographic data were obtained. Genomic DNA was extracted from unsorted PBMC with a Qiagen kit on a QIAcube, with processing performed in batches of 12 samples.

The immunoSEQ hsTCRB v3.0 assay was used at survey level resolution to sequence the TRB variable region. TRB sequencing targeted a depth of about 35,000-55,000 T-cell genomes per sample. An Illumina MiSeq with a v3 150-cycle kit was used to sequence the pooled TRB libraries. Concerning the study's data processing: Repertoire analysis was run in R within a reproducible Nextflow workflow that covered QC, data transformation and analysis. Custom analyses were implemented in LymphoSeq2, an R package for AIRR-Seq data exploration. Several samples that yielded fewer than 5000 total TRB sequences were excluded, so that 150 to 200 HIV repertoires were analyzed. Of the approximately 190 retained HIV repertoires, approximately 57 were collected before and 120 to 130 after ART initiation. Each repertoire was downsampled to 5000 TRB nucleotide sequences, and summary statistics were averaged across 100 downsampling iterations. TRB sequences were retained for analysis only if CDR3 regions of at least seven amino acids were present. A Shannon entropy-derived clonality score and the Gini coefficient were used to measure diversity. In the repertoire networks, any two of the top 5000 CDR3 amino acid sequences were connected whenever the two sequences differed by an edit distance of one. GLIPH2 predicted antigen specificity groups and MHC restriction for TRB CDR3 amino acid sequences. CDR3 amino acid sequences were matched against VDJdb and McPAS-TCR to flag known CMV, EBV, HIV or tissue antigen associations. Pre-ART, post-ART and control groups were compared with Wilcoxon signed-rank tests and Holm-Bonferroni correction. TCRdb retrieved this table from immuneACCESS and kept in-frame rearrangements only. Not all clones are present; in checked studies, unresolved V genes account for under half, and no reason is known for the remainder. V, J and clone size derive from that table, while D and trimming were established from the DNA sequence. Within this sample are approximately 28,000 clones, with roughly nine tenths of them counted one time only. The top ten hold 1% of the sample.

Overall study outcomes, separate from this receptor: The samples span the years 2004 to 2017, and the ART regimens used at that time may not be as effective as current regimens. Since PBMC availability was limited, sequencing covered only the TCR beta chain, with no alpha chain pairing. No data were available on ART adherence, viral resistance or therapy changes, limiting inferences about post-ART repertoire changes. HIV repertoires had narrower CDR3 length ranges than controls, and the network structure suggested an antigen-experienced repertoire that shifted only slightly toward naive after ART. Expanded TRB clones identified before ART initiation dominated the repertoire across all time points, though the dominance fluctuated and decreased in many PLHIV after ART. Because cell numbers in pre-ART samples were limited, unsorted PBMC were profiled instead of sorted CD4+ and CD8+ T cells. Starting ART was linked to a significant rise in TRB diversity, yet even with long-term ART the diversity remained significantly lower than in transplant donor controls.

Details on this clone: There is no known antigen for this receptor. The input lacks base qualities; no much larger clone sits a single base away.

Sequenced here: unsorted PBMCs, sampled 2 years after starting antiretroviral therapy. This TCR was sampled from a man between 45 and 60 years old with HIV. Rearrangement joined TRBV7-3 to TRBJ2-3, with the D call perhaps TRBD1 or TRBD2, as 5 bases match in each case. The CDR3: CASSAGTPEDTQYF. Here is the DNA: TGTGCCAGCAGCGCCGGGACCCCGGAAGATACGCAGTATTTT.